This T cell receptor beta chain was recovered during a study of identical twins (dated by TCRdb to the mid-2010s). Turning to the overall study: TCR alpha and beta repertoires from monozygotic twins, unrelated adults of various ages and cord blood were deep-sequenced to test whether fetal clonotypes persist. To rule out contamination, the twin experiments were replicated at different times with different library preparation protocols.

Libraries were built with 5' RACE. The sequencing machine was an Illumina HiSeq 2000. Template switching introduced a universal primer binding site; the final cDNA contained a unique molecular identifier, enabling accurate counting of TCR cDNA molecules. Specific primers in the conserved constant-segment region were used to synthesize first-strand cDNA for the TCR alpha and beta chains. Each cDNA library was double barcoded, with a SMART-Mk sample barcode plus Illumina barcodes, to control for contamination. Two successive PCR steps introduced TruSeq adapter sequences along with Illumina sample barcodes. The Illumina HiSeq platform was used with custom primers to sequence TCR alpha and beta cDNA libraries. Concerning the study's data processing: Unique molecular identifiers were extracted from raw reads with MiGEC, and CDR3 positions were determined with MiXCR. Recombination models were inferred per individual with the repgenHMM and IGoR tools using an EM algorithm. The tcR package in R was used for shared clonotype analysis, with sharing normalized by the product of cloneset sizes. Out-of-frame nonproductive sequences were analyzed to study raw recombination free of thymic and clonal selection effects. The public reads were quality trimmed at Q25 with fastp and then assembled into clones with MiXCR by TCRdb, keeping productive beta chains. Entries are consolidated by CDR3 protein sequence, retaining the most common genes and DNA. These V and J calls are TCRdb output, not the study's own analysis. The sample includes some 500,000 distinct CDR3 sequences, with 13% to 15% observed a single time. Clones ranked in the top ten supply 0.8% to 1% of the sample.

Every donor in the study was a healthy Caucasian. The twin cohort comprised three pairs of female monozygotic twins, all aged roughly 18 to 30 years. Positive isolation kits from Invitrogen were used to isolate CD4+ and CD8+ T cell populations. This clonotype was detected only a few times. This receptor's antigen is unknown. Base qualities are not recorded, but no much larger clone differs from it by a single base. Study-wide conclusions, independent of this receptor: Excess twin sharing in beta out-of-frame sequences was weaker because fewer shared sequences lowered the signal-to-noise ratio. Fewer insertions were carried by abundant cord blood beta clonotypes; a weaker similar trend was observed in young adult naive repertoires, while no such trend was observed in memory repertoires. Recombination models systematically underestimated out-of-frame TCR alpha sharing in monozygotic twins but agreed with sharing between unrelated individuals. Compared with coincidental sharing between unrelated individuals, out-of-frame TCR alpha sequences shared between twins had an excess of sequences with low generation probability. Because the same donors could not be followed over many years, conclusions were based on cross-sectional statistical analysis. Invariant T cells such as MAIT and iNKT could partly confound zero-insertion analyses, although diverse VJ usage argued against such confounding for most clonotypes.

The data also belong to a second study, concerning yellow fever vaccine responses in identical twins. Looking at the second paper: The T cell response to vaccination in identical twins was reported by the authors to appear partly convergent and partly personalized. Focusing on identical twins, the study followed the T cell clones that responded to the vaccine, and did so with precision.

The TCR sequence derives from a woman under 30 in good health. The specimen sequenced was CD4+ T cells sorted from blood.

The CDR3 protein: CASSSGGDQPQHF. The nucleotide sequence reads as follows: TGTGCCAGCAGCTCCGGGGGAGATCAGCCCCAGCATTTT. The sequence joins TRBV7-6 to TRBJ1-5, and perhaps TRBD1 as D gene, on 5 matching bases. The germline V gene supplies CDR1 SGHVS and CDR2 FNYEAQ. From the cysteine up to the phenylalanine, the CDR3 has a length of 13 residues. The kept DNA is CDR3 alone, 39 bases in frame from the first base. Trimming at the junction amounts to 4 bases on V and 5 bases on J, and the germline ends lie 9 bases apart. The CDR3 plus the reference TRBV7-6 and TRBJ1-5 genes for the other parts give the full variable domain: GAGVSQSPRYKVTKRGQDVALRCDPISGHVSLYWYRQALGQGPEFLTYFNYEAQQDKSGLPNDRFSAERPEGSISTLTIQRTEQRDSAMYRCASSSGGDQPQHFGDGTRLSIL.